One sample yielded the 18 T cell receptor beta chains listed below, sequenced in a study of cytomegalovirus exposure and HLA in healthy donors. The PCR ran on 60 Vbeta and 13 Jbeta primers. Sequencing used immunoSEQ multiplex PCR; TCRdb keeps in-frame clones, though not all of them. The sample has tens of thousands of clones; 55% to 80% are singletons. Material for sequencing was PBMCs. The receptors come from a middle-aged man in good health and CMV-seropositive.

The V and J genes are TRBV5-6 and TRBJ1-2, with TRBD1 identical over 9 bases. The CDR3 has 13 amino acids. Trimming took 4 bases from V and 8 from J; bases not matched to a gene: 6. CDR1 is SGHDT, CDR2 YYEEEE, per germline. CDR3 DNA sequence: TGTGCCAGCAGCAAACAGGGGGCGGGAGGCTACACCTTC. It encodes CASSKQGAGGYTF.

This chain connects TRBV9 to TRBJ2-7, with D possibly TRBD1 on 6 matching bases. Trimming left V 4 bases short and J 0 bases short, with 14 bases between. Germline V lookup: CDR1 SGDLS, CDR2 YYNGEE. This CDR3 comprises 15 residues. CDR3 DNA: TGTGCCAGCAGCCCCACAGGGTATAGCTCCTACGAGCAGTACTTC. Translation gives CASSPTGYSSYEQYF.

The V and J genes are TRBV6-5 and TRBJ2-7, with a tentative D call TRBD1 (6 bases). The V and J ends lost 6 bases and 0 bases respectively, with 12 bases between them. Germline V gives CDR1 MNHEY, CDR2 SVGAGI. The CDR3 runs 14 residues. This CDR3 is CASSMNRASYEQYF. CDR3 DNA sequence: TGTGCCAGCAGCATGAACAGGGCCTCCTACGAGCAGTACTTC.

In its sample, this clone was seen a few times. The genes are TRBV7-2 and TRBJ1-2; D is undetermined. CDR3 length: 14 residues. The V and J ends lost 3 bases and 0 bases respectively, with 8 bases between them. Germline CDR1 reads SGHTA; CDR2 reads FQGNSA. The CDR3 here is CASSFYGSNYGYTF. CDR3 nucleotide sequence: TGTGCCAGCAGCTTTTACGGGTCTAACTATGGCTACACCTTC.

The V and J genes are TRBV5-1 and TRBJ2-3, with 9 bases lining up with TRBD2. This CDR3 contains 15 residues. CDR1 SGHRS and CDR2 YFSETQ come from the germline V gene. V shed 6 bases, J shed 0 bases, and the junction held 5 bases outside the gene matches. CDR3 sequence: CASTRLAASTDTQYF. CDR3 in DNA: TGCGCCAGCACTCGACTAGCGGCAAGCACAGATACGCAGTATTTT.

A few counts support this clone. The V call is TRBV5-1, the J call TRBJ2-3; no clear D gene. Trimming removed 2 bases at V and 6 bases at J, with 7 bases between. The CDR3 extends over 12 amino acids. Germline CDR1 is SGHRS and CDR2 is YFSETQ. This CDR3 is CASSFNEDTQYF. CDR3 in DNA: TGCGCCAGCAGCTTTAACGAGGATACGCAGTATTTT.

This clone was found a few times. The rearrangement joins TRBV7-3 to TRBJ2-2; 9 bases agree with TRBD2. CDR3 length equals 17 residues. Trimming removed 2 bases from V and 5 bases from J; junction bases left unmatched: 9. Germline V gene sequence: CDR1 SGHTA, CDR2 FQGTGA. The CDR3 region has the DNA TGTGCCAGCAGCTTATTCGGCGGGAGGGCCGGAACCGGGGAGCTGTTTTTT. It codes for CASSLFGGRAGTGELFF.

This clone is termed medium-sized. J is TRBJ1-1 and V is TRBV28; D remains unclear. Germline CDR1 is MDHEN and CDR2 is SYDVKM. Trimming pared 5 bases from V and 1 base from J, leaving 17 bases between. The CDR3 is 16 residues long. For the CDR3, the DNA is TGTGCCAGCAGTATACCAATAGAGGGCGGGAACACTGAAGCTTTCTTT. Protein product: CASSIPIEGGNTEAFF.

The chain combines TRBV30 with TRBJ2-7; TRBD1 agrees at 9 bases. The CDR3 totals 15 residues. The ends lost 1 base at V and 5 bases at J; junction bases unmatched: 9. The germline V gene has CDR1 GTSNPN and CDR2 SVGIG (reference sequence). The CDR3 coding sequence is TGTGCCTGGAGTGCTCTAGGACAGGGGAGGAACGAGCAGTACTTC. This translates into CAWSALGQGRNEQYF.

The V gene is TRBV29-1, the J gene TRBJ2-5, with D possibly TRBD2 on 6 matching bases. The germline CDR1 and CDR2 sequences are SQVTM and ANQGSEA. With 7 bases removed from V and 2 bases from J, the gap between germline ends came to 8 bases. The CDR3 runs to 11 residues. Here the CDR3 DNA reads TGCAGCGGGAGGGTTCAAGAGACCCAGTACTTC. Translation gives CSGRVQETQYF. The whole variable domain, remainder taken from reference TRBV29-1 and TRBJ2-5, is SAVISQKPSRDICQRGTSLTIQCQVDSQVTMMFWYRQQPGQSLTLIATANQGSEATYESGFVIDKFPISRPNLTFSTLTVSNMSPEDSSIYLCSGRVQETQYFGPGTRLLVL.

The V gene is TRBV7-6, the J gene TRBJ1-6; 8 bases match TRBD1. This CDR3 is built from 16 residues. CDR1 and CDR2 (germline): SGHVS, FNYEAQ. With 1 base clipped from V and 9 bases from J, the junction kept 8 bases outside the gene matches. This CDR3 is CASSLEAGGLFSPLHF. The CDR3 DNA sequence: TGTGCCAGCAGCTTAGAGGCAGGGGGCCTCTTTTCACCCCTCCACTTT.

The chain carries TRBV25-1 and TRBJ1-1; TRBD1 might be the D (6 bases). The CDR3 spans 14 residues. The germline V gene has CDR1 MGHDK and CDR2 SYGVNS. Deletions cut 1 base from V and 5 bases from J, with 11 bases between. The CDR3, as DNA: TGTGCCAGCAGTGAATTTCCAGGGGTTACTGAAGCTTTCTTT. Encoded protein: CASSEFPGVTEAFF.

The CDR3 region has the DNA TGTGCCAGCAGCACAGGCGGCCGAGGGAACACTGAAGCTTTCTTT. Protein product: CASSTGGRGNTEAFF. The V and J genes are TRBV5-4 and TRBJ1-1; maybe TRBD1 (5 bases). CDR3 size: 15 residues. The germline V gene encodes CDR1 SGHNT and CDR2 YYREEE (reference sequence). Between the trimmed V and J ends, which lost 4 bases and 1 base, there was a span of 14 bases.

The V gene is TRBV9, the J gene TRBJ2-1; D is perhaps TRBD2 (6 bases). This CDR3 has 12 amino acids. CDR1 is SGDLS and CDR2 is YYNGEE in the germline V gene. The V end lost 0 bases, the J end lost 10 bases, and 8 bases lay between the germline ends. CDR3 amino acids: CASSVEAGEQFF. CDR3 DNA: TGTGCCAGCAGCGTAGAGGCGGGAGAGCAGTTCTTC.

This clone appeared a single time. V is TRBV6-1 and J is TRBJ1-1; 9 positions match TRBD1. The germline V gene encodes CDR1 MNHNS and CDR2 SASEGT. This CDR3 comprises 14 residues. V was clipped by 6 bases and J by 3 bases; unmatched bases: 5. CDR3 bases: TGTGCCAGCAGGGGGGACAGGGCTGACACTGAAGCTTTCTTT. As protein: CASRGDRADTEAFF.

The chain uses TRBV6-4 and TRBJ2-1, with TRBD1 matching 9 bases. Germline CDR1 reads MRHNA; CDR2 reads SNTAGT. V lost 4 bases, J lost 1 base, and 5 bases stayed unmatched. The CDR3 totals 16 residues. DNA of the CDR3: TGTGCCAGCAGTGCCCTCGGGACAGGGTCCTACAATGAGCAGTTCTTC. As protein: CASSALGTGSYNEQFF.

The J gene is TRBJ1-4, the V gene TRBV4-3; 8 nucleotides align to TRBD1. Germline CDR1 LGHNA, CDR2 YSLEER. V was clipped by 0 bases and J by 3 bases; unmatched bases: 6. There are 17 residues in the CDR3. The CDR3 region is CASSQESRGPANEKLFF. The CDR3 bases are TGCGCCAGCAGCCAAGAATCCAGGGGGCCTGCTAATGAAAAACTGTTTTTT.

This clone has only a few counts. The chain couples TRBV4-3 to TRBJ1-5; 8 bases match TRBD1. The V gene's germline CDR1 is LGHNA and CDR2 YSLEER. The CDR3 extends over 20 amino acids. Unmatched junction bases numbered 15, after V lost 0 bases and J lost 2 bases. The DNA for the CDR3 is TGCGCCAGCAGCCAAGATCCAACAGCGGCAGGGGGCGCGGGCAATCAGCCCCAGCATTTT. It encodes CASSQDPTAAGGAGNQPQHF.